This TCR beta chain is drawn from a study of blood T cell repertoires in COVID-19. Overall study: The origin of the acute and convalescent COVID-19 samples was the United States, Italy and Spain.

The table lists this clone with a count of one. In the authors' workflow: Reference gene primers were amplified, and this amplification served to estimate nucleated cell counts. Here immunoSEQ multiplex PCR was the method, and the copy in TCRdb shows in-frame clones only, minus some. V and J calls and clone size are given by that table; D and trimming were obtained from the DNA. This table has a few hundred thousand clones, approximately 83% appearing once. The V end was cut by 6 bases, the J end by 5 bases, with 22 bases between. Per the germline V gene, CDR1 is LNHDA and CDR2 is SQIVND (reference sequence). CDR3 size: 16 residues. Adults between roughly 18 and 90 years of age took part from about two dozen US areas. Participants' reported clinical history set cohort assignment.

The sequenced sample was PBMCs or T cells enriched from blood (not recorded which). The rearrangement uses TRBV19 and TRBJ1-1; D may be TRBD1 (6 bases). The TCR was taken from a woman in her 40s with acute COVID-19. This CDR3 reads CASSPGGARFRTEAFF. The DNA for the CDR3 is TGTGCCAGTAGCCCTGGGGGGGCTAGGTTTAGAACTGAAGCTTTCTTT. Complete variable domain (other parts from reference TRBV19 and TRBJ1-1): DGGITQSPKYLFRKEGQNVTLSCEQNLNHDAMYWYRQDPGQGLRLIYYSQIVNDFQKGDIAEGYSVSREKKESFPLTVTSAQKNPTAFYLCASSPGGARFRTEAFFGQGTRLTVV.